One and the same sample provided the 13 T cell receptor beta chains below, sequenced in a study of technical replicates of blood from several donors. The assay was immunoSEQ multiplex PCR, and TCRdb's table has in-frame clones only and misses some. The top ten clones hold roughly 0.35% of a sample with more than 65,000 clones, 95% to 97% of them seen once. Sequenced: T cells isolated from PBMCs. The receptors come from a human donor in good health.

The chain uses TRBV6-5 and TRBJ2-2; 7 bases agree with TRBD1. Germline CDR1 and CDR2: MNHEY and SVGAGI. Trimming cost V 5 bases and J 6 bases; bases outside gene matches: 6. The CDR3 extends over 14 amino acids. CDR3 sequence: CASSPTGLSGELFF. The CDR3 DNA reads TGTGCCAGCAGTCCGACAGGGCTTTCCGGGGAGCTGTTTTTT.

This clone was found once. This chain links TRBV30 with TRBJ2-7; a weak D match, TRBD1 (5 bases). V dropped 3 bases and J dropped 5 bases, with 14 bases sitting between them. The CDR3 is 13 amino acids. Germline V gene data show CDR1 as GTSNPN and CDR2 as SVGIG (reference sequence). The CDR3 reads CAWRGRQSHEQYF. The CDR3 DNA reads TGTGCCTGGAGGGGGCGTCAATCCCACGAGCAGTACTTC.

The chain employs TRBV7-9 and TRBJ1-4; D unclear. Trimming took 6 bases from V and 3 from J, leaving 20 bases between them. The CDR3 covers 17 residues. Germline CDR1 and CDR2: SEHNR and FQNEAQ (reference sequence). Here the CDR3 reads CASRPSLLGIANEKLFF. CDR3 in DNA: TGTGCCAGCAGACCGTCATTACTAGGGATCGCTAATGAAAAACTGTTTTTT.

The rearrangement joins TRBV19 to TRBJ2-2, with a possible D match to TRBD2 (5 bases). The CDR3 is 15 amino acids. Trimming shortened V by 9 bases and J by 1 base, and 15 bases separated the two germline ends. Germline lookup yields CDR1 LNHDA and CDR2 SQIVND (reference sequence). The CDR3 DNA follows: TGTGCCAGCCGCTTGGACGGGAAGAACACCGGGGAGCTGTTTTTT. Amino acid sequence: CASRLDGKNTGELFF.

This chain joins TRBV14 and TRBJ2-5; D might be TRBD2 (5 bases). Germline-derived CDR1 and CDR2 are SGHDN and FVKESK. With 0 bases removed from V and 7 bases from J, the gap between germline ends came to 21 bases. CDR3 length equals 17 residues. In nucleotides, the CDR3 is TGTGCCAGCAGCCAAGATCGAGGCAGGCCCCCCCGGGGGACCCAGTACTTC. Protein: CASSQDRGRPPRGTQYF.

This chain uses TRBV5-4 with TRBJ2-7; TRBD2 agrees at 7 bases. Trimming at V came to 0 bases and at J to 3 bases, leaving 3 bases not matched to a gene. Germline-derived CDR1 and CDR2 are SGHNT and YYREEE (reference sequence). The CDR3 consists of 14 residues. CDR3 protein: CASSLGGSRYEQYF. CDR3 in DNA: TGTGCCAGCAGCTTGGGCGGGAGTCGCTACGAGCAGTACTTC.

The chain employs TRBV30 and TRBJ2-3; no clear D. V was shortened by 2 bases and J by 0 bases, with 3 bases between the two germline ends. This CDR3 has 12 amino acids. In germline, CDR1 is GTSNPN, CDR2 SVGIG (reference sequence). CDR3 DNA sequence: TGTGCCTGGAGTCATAGCACAGATACGCAGTATTTT. Its translation is CAWSHSTDTQYF.

The chain links TRBV28 to TRBJ1-1; 9 nucleotides agree with TRBD1. Losses at the gene ends were 6 bases for V and 5 bases for J; bases not matched to a gene: 4. Germline assignment: CDR1 MDHEN and CDR2 SYDVKM. This CDR3 spans 13 amino acids. The CDR3 sequence: CASSRQGGTEAFF. The CDR3 DNA sequence: TGTGCCAGCAGCCGACAGGGGGGGACTGAAGCTTTCTTT.

The chain has TRBV4-1 and TRBJ1-2, with 11 nucleotides matching TRBD1. Germline V CDR1 and CDR2: MGHRA, YSYEKL. The CDR3 is 16 residues long. With V trimmed by 3 bases and J by 4 bases, 7 bases remained unmatched. This chain's CDR3 is CASSHGQGASGYGYTF. Written as DNA, the CDR3 is TGCGCCAGCAGCCACGGACAGGGGGCGTCTGGCTATGGCTACACCTTC.

The genes are TRBV28 and TRBJ2-1; D is ambiguous. The CDR3 length is 12 residues. Germline CDR1 is MDHEN and CDR2 is SYDVKM. V lost 3 bases to trimming and J lost 4 bases, with 4 bases between them. The CDR3: CASSFSYNEQFF. As DNA, the CDR3 is TGTGCCAGCAGTTTCTCGTACAATGAGCAGTTCTTC. Full variable domain (rest looked up from reference TRBV28 and TRBJ2-1): DVKVTQSSRYLVKRTGEKVFLECVQDMDHENMFWYRQDPGLGLRLIYFSYDVKMKEKGDIPEGYSVSREKKERFSLILESASTNQTSMYLCASSFSYNEQFFGPGTRLTVL.

This chain links TRBV27 with TRBJ2-7; possibly TRBD1 for D (5 bases). Germline-derived CDR1 and CDR2 are MNHEY and SMNVEV (reference sequence). The V and J ends lost 0 bases and 12 bases respectively, with 18 bases between them. This CDR3 contains 14 residues. This chain's CDR3 is CASSLSLDMTDTYF. CDR3 coding DNA: TGTGCCAGCAGTTTATCTTTAGATATGACAGATACGTACTTC.

The chain employs TRBV7-9 and TRBJ2-1; TRBD1 matches at 9 bases. The CDR3 sequence is 15 residues long. The germline V gene encodes CDR1 SEHNR and CDR2 FQNEAQ (reference sequence). Trimming at V came to 5 bases and at J to 4 bases, leaving 6 bases not matched to a gene. CDR3 loop: CASSLGTGRYNEQFF. The DNA of the CDR3 is TGTGCCAGCAGCCTAGGGACAGGGAGATACAATGAGCAGTTCTTC.

The chain links TRBV27 to TRBJ2-7; possibly TRBD1 for D (6 bases). V lost 6 bases, J lost 6 bases, and 21 bases lay in between. The CDR3 spans 15 residues. From germline, CDR1 is MNHEY and CDR2 SMNVEV (reference sequence). The CDR3 reads CASSPPGIIGGEQYF. The CDR3 DNA is TGTGCCAGCAGCCCTCCCGGGATTATAGGGGGCGAGCAGTACTTC.